The T cell receptor (beta chain) under discussion was sequenced for a study of OX40 agonist ivuxolimab in advanced cancers. About the full investigation: Ivuxolimab was an agonistic, fully human IgG2 monoclonal antibody directed against OX40 (CD134), a costimulatory receptor. Intravenous ivuxolimab was administered to patients every 2 weeks at six dose levels: 0.01, 0.1, 0.3, 1.5, 3 and 10 mg/kg. Of the roughly 51 patients in dose escalation, about 20 had hepatocellular carcinoma, roughly 15 had melanoma, 9 had renal cell carcinoma and 9 had head and neck cancer. In the dose-escalation cohort, around four fifths of patients were male, and the mean age was approximately 55 years, with a range of about 23 to 80. Patients were allowed to have had prior anti-PD-1, anti-PD-L1 or anti-CTLA-4 therapy, and around 43% of the dose-escalation patients had been treated with checkpoint inhibitors. Partial responses were achieved by three dose-escalation patients, of whom one had hepatocellular carcinoma and two had cutaneous melanoma. Peripheral TCRbeta sequencing was intended to test whether TCR sequence diversity was altered and clonal T-cell expansion was caused by ivuxolimab. The paper reports the monotherapy dose-escalation portion (N of about 54 patients) of the phase I ivuxolimab trial. The paper as a whole reports these results and caveats: In the 0.1-3.0 mg/kg groups, partial responders were among the patients with the lowest normalized peripheral clonal expansion, particularly in CD8+ T cells. The antigen specificity of the peripheral T cells that underwent clonal expansion was not determined. After ivuxolimab, expanded clones were on average more numerous among CD8+ T cells than among CD4+ T cells. At doses of 0.1 to 3.0 mg/kg, clonal expansion of both CD4+ and CD8+ blood T cells was observed from baseline to week 6. Low levels of normalized T-cell clonal expansion were also seen in some nonresponding patients.

Genomic DNA was isolated from the sorted cells so that the TCRbeta CDR3 region could be sequenced. TCRbeta CDR3 regions were sequenced using the immunoSEQ Assay. As stored in TCRdb, this immuneACCESS dataset retains in-frame rearrangements with V and J assigned. A fraction of the clones does not appear; measured against another copy, unresolved V genes explain less than half of the discrepancy, and the remainder lacks a known reason. This sample comprises tens of thousands of clones, around 91% of them detected only once. In total, the top ten clones hold around 0.4% of the sample. Patients with a history of autoimmune disease or receiving systemic immunosuppression were excluded from the trial. Peripheral blood for TCR sequencing was collected from all dose cohorts at baseline, on cycle 4 day 1, and on cycle 7 day 1. Samples were obtained from an open-label, multicenter, first-in-human phase I dose-escalation trial of ivuxolimab. Adults with locally advanced or metastatic head and neck squamous cell, hepatocellular, melanoma or renal cell carcinoma were enrolled in the trial. Before TCR sequencing, CD4+ and CD8+ T cells were separately sorted from peripheral blood.

The V and J ends are trimmed by 2 bases and 8 bases, leaving 12 bases between them. The cysteine opens and the phenylalanine closes a CDR3 of 13 amino acids. Only the CDR3 portion is preserved as DNA: 39 bases, with reading frame beginning at the first base. As encoded in the germline V gene, CDR1 is ENHRY while CDR2 is SYGVKD. To note about this clone: Which antigen it targets is not known. Base qualities are missing; no much larger clone stands one base away.

The source was CD4+ or CD8+ T cells sorted from blood, collected in a trial of the OX40 agonist ivuxolimab. The chain uses TRBV10-3 and TRBJ1-2, with TRBD1 tentatively as D gene (5 bases match). The receptor's source is an adult with an advanced solid tumor such as melanoma, head and neck, liver or kidney cancer. Here the CDR3 is given as CAISEEQGRGYTF. DNA sequence: TGTGCCATCAGTGAGGAGCAGGGAAGGGGCTACACCTTC.